This TCR beta chain appears in the sequencing data of a study of shared clonotypes between healthy human individuals. Points from the study as a whole: A small donor pool kept down the genetic and exposure-history diversity that was represented.

The trim removed 2 bases at V and 1 base at J, leaving 10 bases unmatched. Germline CDR1 and CDR2: MRHNA and SNTAGT. CDR3 length: 20 amino acids. In the original workflow: ImmunoSEQ sequences covered only the junction and lacked quality scores; filtering therefore differed. Repertoires were generated with immunoSEQ multiplex PCR, while TCRdb's copy carries only in-frame clones and drops some. V and J calls and clone size are copied from that table; D and trimming were computed from the DNA. Of under 600,000 clones listed, 95% to 98% are singletons. Remarks on this clone: The antigen remains unidentified.

This chain connects TRBV6-4 to TRBJ2-3, with 15 bases lining up with TRBD2. Specimen: naive CD4+ T cells sorted from blood. Subset here: CD45RA+ positively selected. This receptor was identified in a woman in her twenties or thirties in good health. The CDR3 coding sequence is TGTGCCAGCAGTGACGCCCGTCGGACTAGCGGGAGGGCCGGCACAGATACGCAGTATTTT. This gives the protein CASSDARRTSGRAGTDTQYF.